A single sample is the source of the 32 T cell receptor beta chains below, sequenced in a study of shared clonotypes between healthy human individuals. Measured with immunoSEQ multiplex PCR; TCRdb has only the in-frame clones, and not every one. The sample holds 2 million to 2.5 million clones, 93% seen once. Selected positively for CCR7 and CD45RO-negative, naive CD8 cells excluded terminally differentiated effector memory CD45RA+ cells. The specimen was naive CD8+ T cells from PBMCs. Receptors were obtained from a man between 18 and 35 years old in good health. Some clones in this sample may be carry-over from other donors' samples.

This chain uses TRBV7-9 with TRBJ2-7; D unclear. Germline lookup yields CDR1 SEHNR and CDR2 FQNEAQ (reference sequence). This CDR3 is 12 amino acids long. V lost 3 bases to trimming and J lost 3 bases, with 6 bases between them. The CDR3 DNA reads as TGTGCCAGCAGCTTTAGTGACTACGAGCAGTACTTC. The encoded protein is CASSFSDYEQYF.

A few counts support this clone. The gene calls are TRBV25-1 and TRBJ1-1; no definite D call. Trimming removed 2 bases at V and 4 bases at J, with 11 bases between. This CDR3 contains 14 residues. Germline CDR1 is MGHDK and CDR2 is SYGVNS. The CDR3 loop is CASSELGRATEAFF. CDR3 sequence (DNA): TGTGCCAGCAGTGAACTTGGCCGTGCCACTGAAGCTTTCTTT.

J is TRBJ2-6 and V is TRBV13; D remains ambiguous. The length of the CDR3 is 15 residues. Between the trimmed V and J ends, which lost 5 bases and 4 bases, there was a span of 12 bases. Germline-derived CDR1 and CDR2 are PRHDT and FYEKMQ (reference sequence). The CDR3 nucleotides are TGTGCCAGCAGCATTACCACCTTCGGGGCCAACGTCCTGACTTTC. As protein: CASSITTFGANVLTF.

The rearrangement links TRBV7-2 to TRBJ2-7; the match to TRBD2 covers 10 bases. Trimming cost V 1 base and J 2 bases; bases outside gene matches: 5. This CDR3 comprises 16 residues. Looked up from germline, CDR1 is SGHTA and CDR2 is FQGNSA. The chain's CDR3 is CASSLGVSGRTYEQYF. CDR3 nucleotides: TGTGCCAGCAGCTTAGGGGTTAGCGGGAGGACCTACGAGCAGTACTTC. The variable domain in full, with the rest retrieved from reference TRBV7-2 and TRBJ2-7, is GAGVSQSPSNKVTEKGKDVELRCDPISGHTALYWYRQSLGQGLEFLIYFQGNSAPDKSGLPSDRFSAERTGGSVSTLTIQRTQQEDSAVYLCASSLGVSGRTYEQYFGPGTRLTVT.

Remarks on this clone: Different DNA sequences within this sample yield the same CDR3. The V and J genes are TRBV27 and TRBJ2-7; D is undetermined. The germline V gene encodes CDR1 MNHEY and CDR2 SMNVEV (reference sequence). This CDR3 has 13 amino acids. With 0 bases removed from V and 3 bases from J, the gap between germline ends came to 6 bases. This chain's CDR3 is CASSLSPYYEQYF. The CDR3 bases are TGTGCCAGCAGTTTATCTCCCTACTACGAGCAGTACTTC.

The CDR3 DNA reads as TGTGCCAGCGGGCCTCGGGCAGGGGGTATGGAGACCCAGTACTTC. Translation: CASGPRAGGMETQYF. The chain combines TRBV6-5 with TRBJ2-5; 7 nucleotides align to TRBD1. This CDR3 is built from 15 residues. Trimming removed 8 bases from V and 5 bases from J; junction bases left unmatched: 14. The germline gives CDR1 MNHEY, CDR2 SVGAGI.

Regarding this clone: Relative to the germline gene, one junction end is altered; a read error may explain this. The genes are TRBV4-1 and TRBJ2-7; weak D call: TRBD2 (6 bases). This CDR3 is 17 amino acids long. Germline assignment: CDR1 MGHRA and CDR2 YSYEKL. For the CDR3, the DNA is TGCGCCAGCAGCCAAGCCCCCCCGGTGGACTACGTTTCTGGGGTGCGGTTC. Residues: CASSQAPPVDYVSGVRF.

J is TRBJ1-6 and V is TRBV7-9; no clear D gene. The V end lost 2 bases, the J end lost 4 bases, and 6 bases lay between the germline ends. From germline, CDR1 is SEHNR and CDR2 FQNEAQ (reference sequence). The CDR3 is 14 amino acids. The CDR3 loop reads CASSLIRYNSPLHF. DNA of the CDR3: TGTGCCAGCAGCTTAATCCGGTATAATTCACCCCTCCACTTT.

The chain carries TRBV27 and TRBJ2-1; tentatively, D is TRBD1 or TRBD2 (5 bases each). The CDR3 is made up of 15 amino acids. Trimming removed 7 bases from V and 1 base from J, with 14 bases in between. Germline CDR1 is MNHEY and CDR2 is SMNVEV (reference sequence). In nucleotides, the CDR3 is TGTGCCAGCACCCCCGGGACCCCTTCCTACAATGAGCAGTTCTTC. It yields the protein CASTPGTPSYNEQFF.

The genes are TRBV7-8 and TRBJ2-1; D possibly matches TRBD1 or TRBD2 (5 bases each). CDR1 is SGHVS, CDR2 FQNEAQ, per germline. Between the trimmed V and J ends, which lost 2 bases and 15 bases, there was a span of 11 bases. The CDR3 length is 11 residues. The CDR3 region has the DNA TGTGCCAGCAGCTTAATGGGGGTGGTGTTCTTC. It codes for CASSLMGVVFF.

The V call is TRBV6-6, the J call TRBJ1-5; 7 bases match TRBD1. The CDR3 extends over 15 amino acids. The V segment lost 7 bases and the J segment 6 bases; nucleotides outside the gene matches: 12. Germline V gives CDR1 MNHNY, CDR2 SVGAGI (reference sequence). CDR3 loop: CASIRTGGGPQPQHF. The CDR3 DNA is TGTGCCAGCATTAGGACGGGAGGGGGCCCTCAGCCCCAGCATTTT.

This sequence joins TRBV21-1 and TRBJ2-7; the table calls TRBD1, which could not be checked here. TRBV21-1 is marked as a pseudogene. The CDR3 covers 14 residues. CDR3 protein: CASSARQGAYEQYF. CDR3 DNA: TGTGCCAGCAGCGCAAGACAGGGGGCGTACGAGCAGTACTTC.

The chain employs TRBV29-1 and TRBJ2-7; 8 nucleotides match TRBD1. CDR1 and CDR2 from the germline V gene are SQVTM and ANQGSEA. J gave up 2 bases and V 7 bases, and 10 bases lay outside the gene matches. The CDR3 is 14 amino acids. The CDR3 region has the DNA TGCAGCGCCCTCTCCAGGGGGCTTGCCTACGAGCAGTACTTC. Its translation is CSALSRGLAYEQYF.

This rearrangement joins TRBV21-1 to TRBJ1-5; the table gives TRBD1 as D, unverified against the DNA. TRBV21-1 is labeled a pseudogene. This CDR3 is built from 16 residues. In DNA, the CDR3 is TGTGCCAGCAGCCTAAGATGGACAGGCAACAATCAGCCCCAGCATTTT. Its translation: CASSLRWTGNNQPQHF.

About this clone itself: Other DNA sequences in this specimen translate into the identical CDR3. The gene calls are TRBV19 and TRBJ2-7, with TRBD2 matching 8 bases. V lost 6 bases and J lost 3; bases outside the gene matches: 4. The CDR3 runs 13 residues. CDR1 and CDR2 from the germline V gene are LNHDA and SQIVND (reference sequence). The CDR3 reads CASSPGLGYEQYF. CDR3 bases: TGTGCCAGTAGCCCGGGACTAGGCTACGAGCAGTACTTC.

This clone was observed a handful of times. This sample also contains other DNA sequences that code for the same CDR3. The J gene is TRBJ1-1, the V gene TRBV16; D unresolved. The V end lost 0 bases, the J end lost 8 bases, and 7 bases lay between the germline ends. Germline V gene sequence: CDR1 KGHSY, CDR2 FQNENV. The CDR3 sequence is 12 residues long. The CDR3, as DNA: TGTGCCAGCAGCCAATCCGGCGGAGAAGCTTTCTTT. Its protein is CASSQSGGEAFF.

This chain links TRBV4-1 with TRBJ2-2, with 8 bases that match TRBD2. Germline V gene sequence: CDR1 MGHRA, CDR2 YSYEKL. V was pared by 6 bases and J by 2 bases, with 8 bases of the junction left unmatched. This CDR3 has 16 residues. CDR3 nucleotide sequence: TGCGCCAGCAGAGGGCGGGAGGACGGAAACACCGGGGAGCTGTTTTTT. Its translation is CASRGREDGNTGELFF.

This chain joins TRBV29-1 and TRBJ1-2; D gene unclear. This CDR3 contains 11 residues. The V and J ends lost 7 bases and 4 bases respectively, with 10 bases between them. Germline CDR1 and CDR2: SQVTM and ANQGSEA. The CDR3 DNA reads TGCAGCGCCAAGGCCGTCTATGGCTACACCTTC. Its protein is CSAKAVYGYTF.

Note on this clone: Other DNA sequences in the sample encode the same CDR3. V is TRBV7-9 and J is TRBJ1-2; D unresolved. Trimming left V 3 bases short and J 0 bases short, with 8 bases between. The germline V gene has CDR1 SEHNR and CDR2 FQNEAQ (reference sequence). CDR3 length equals 14 residues. CDR3 in amino acids: CASSFGTANYGYTF. DNA for the CDR3: TGTGCCAGCAGCTTCGGCACCGCTAACTATGGCTACACCTTC.

The rearrangement joins TRBV13 to TRBJ2-7; 8 bases are shared with TRBD2. The germline V gene encodes CDR1 PRHDT and CDR2 FYEKMQ (reference sequence). The J segment lost 7 bases and the V segment lost 5 bases, leaving 13 bases of the junction unmatched. The CDR3 is made up of 15 amino acids. The CDR3 bases are TGTGCCAGCAGCCCCATGTCCAGCGGGGGCGGAGAGCAGTACTTC. Translating it yields CASSPMSSGGGEQYF.

V usage is TRBV7-9 and J usage is TRBJ2-1; a possible D gene is TRBD2 (6 bases). CDR3 length equals 15 residues. The V gene's germline CDR1 is SEHNR and CDR2 FQNEAQ (reference sequence). V dropped 5 bases and J dropped 7 bases, with 18 bases sitting between them. The CDR3 nucleotides read TGTGCCAGCAGCGGATACCGGGACTCCCGGAATGAGCAGTTCTTC. This codes for CASSGYRDSRNEQFF.

As concerns this clone: At the DNA level, this CDR3 is encoded by other sequences in the same sample as well. This CDR3 reads CASSLGGSYNEQFF. As DNA, the CDR3 is TGTGCCAGCAGCTTAGGCGGAAGCTACAATGAGCAGTTCTTC. The V call is TRBV11-2, the J call TRBJ2-1; D gene uncertain. The CDR3 extends over 14 amino acids. V was pared by 1 base and J by 3 bases, with 7 bases between. Germline loops: CDR1 SGHAT, CDR2 FQNNGV.

The chain uses TRBV5-1 and TRBJ2-6; D call uncertain. Germline V gives CDR1 SGHRS, CDR2 YFSETQ. CDR3 length: 19 residues. V lost 0 bases and J 0 bases, leaving 16 bases between the germline ends. CDR3 region: CASSLAYMLPFSGANVLTF. DNA for the CDR3: TGCGCCAGCAGCTTGGCCTATATGTTGCCCTTCTCTGGGGCCAACGTCCTGACTTTC.

This clone was observed a single time. V and J are TRBV19 and TRBJ2-1; D uncertain. V was cut by 4 bases and J by 7 bases, with 5 bases left in between. The CDR3 consists of 11 residues. Germline CDR1 is LNHDA and CDR2 is SQIVND (reference sequence). For the CDR3, the DNA is TGTGCCAGTAGTAGGCGGAATGAGCAGTTCTTC. It translates to CASSRRNEQFF.

This chain connects TRBV27 to TRBJ1-3; perhaps TRBD1 as D (6 bases). The V end lost 6 bases, the J end lost 2 bases, and 14 bases lay between the germline ends. The CDR3 extends over 15 amino acids. From germline, CDR1 is MNHEY and CDR2 SMNVEV (reference sequence). The CDR3 bases are TGTGCCAGCAGGGAACAGGGTATCACTGGAAACACCATATATTTT. This translates into CASREQGITGNTIYF.

This chain joins TRBV28 and TRBJ1-1; D uncertain. Per the germline V gene, CDR1 is MDHEN and CDR2 is SYDVKM. This CDR3 has 15 residues. V was pared by 2 bases and J by 0 bases, with 10 bases between. CDR3 sequence: CASSLDRAMNTEAFF. As DNA, the CDR3 is TGTGCCAGCAGTTTAGATAGAGCAATGAACACTGAAGCTTTCTTT.

V and J are TRBV5-6 and TRBJ2-4; D not resolved. CDR3 length: 14 amino acids. V was shortened by 2 bases and J by 10 bases, with 16 bases between the two germline ends. Germline CDR1 is SGHDT and CDR2 is YYEEEE. CDR3 coding DNA: TGTGCCAGCAGCTTTCGGTCAGACCCAACTATTCAGTACTTC. Translated, it gives CASSFRSDPTIQYF.

This clone was seen more than once but under ten times. The chain recombines TRBV9 with TRBJ1-2; unclear D gene. V was trimmed by 3 bases and J by 4 bases, leaving 22 bases between them. Germline V CDR1 and CDR2: SGDLS, YYNGEE. CDR3 size: 17 residues. CDR3 sequence: CASSAYEQTSSSYGYTF. In DNA form, the CDR3 reads TGTGCCAGCAGCGCTTACGAACAGACCTCGAGTAGCTATGGCTACACCTTC.

This chain links TRBV6-4 with TRBJ1-2; possible D gene TRBD1, 6 bases. V was shortened by 6 bases and J by 6 bases, with 14 bases between the two germline ends. Looked up from germline, CDR1 is MRHNA and CDR2 is SNTAGT. The CDR3 runs to 13 residues. CDR3 in DNA: TGTGCCAGCAGCGAGACAGGTTCTGATGGCTACACCTTC. Protein: CASSETGSDGYTF.

The rearrangement uses TRBV7-2 and TRBJ2-7; no definite D call. CDR3 length: 13 residues. Germline V gene sequence: CDR1 SGHTA, CDR2 FQGNSA. Trimming removed 3 bases at V and 2 bases at J, with 8 bases between. CDR3 loop: CASSFDPTYEQYF. The CDR3 nucleotides are TGTGCCAGCAGCTTCGACCCAACCTACGAGCAGTACTTC. Full variable domain (outside the CDR3, taken from reference TRBV7-2 and TRBJ2-7): GAGVSQSPSNKVTEKGKDVELRCDPISGHTALYWYRQSLGQGLEFLIYFQGNSAPDKSGLPSDRFSAERTGGSVSTLTIQRTQQEDSAVYLCASSFDPTYEQYFGPGTRLTVT.

Note on this clone: Additional DNA sequences in this sample encode the identical CDR3. The chain links TRBV11-3 to TRBJ2-2; the D is unclear. V shed 1 base and J shed 7 bases, with 4 bases lying between them. Germline V gene sequence: CDR1 SGHNT, CDR2 YENEEA. The CDR3 length is 12 residues. CDR3 protein: CASSLGSGELFF. In nucleotides, the CDR3 is TGTGCCAGCAGCTTAGGTAGCGGGGAGCTGTTTTTT.

This clone has only one observation. The J gene is TRBJ2-5, the V gene TRBV27, with TRBD2 identical over 8 bases. The J segment lost 1 base and the V segment lost 6 bases, leaving 7 bases of the junction unmatched. From germline, CDR1 is MNHEY and CDR2 SMNVEV (reference sequence). This CDR3 spans 15 amino acids. The CDR3 reads CASREAGGFQETQYF. In DNA form, the CDR3 reads TGTGCCAGCAGGGAGGCGGGAGGCTTCCAAGAGACCCAGTACTTC.